A selection of T cell receptor beta chains follows, all from one sample in a study of post-analysis software for immune sequencing data. One entry per CDR3 protein results from TCRdb running MiXCR on the PCR reads. The data hold approximately 440,000 distinct CDR3 sequences, with around 40% observed a single time. Source material: blood. The receptor set was obtained from a girl between 10 and 17 years old with multiple sclerosis. Both conserved end residues are part of each CDR3. Each record gives: V gene, D gene, J gene, clone size, CDR3 protein, CDR3 DNA. The D gene is left open where the match is weak. A clone size is listed for some rows: how often the clone was seen (once, few, many), or a class if it is expanded.

V gene: TRBV5-6
D gene: TRBD1
J gene: TRBJ2-7
clone size: many
CDR3 protein: CASSLTGGAYEQYF
CDR3 DNA: TGTGCCAGCAGCCTGACAGGGGGCGCGTACGAGCAGTACTTC

V gene: TRBV4-3
D gene: NA
J gene: TRBJ1-2
clone size: NA
CDR3 protein: CASSQVWRGDYGYTF
CDR3 DNA: TGCGCCAGCAGCCAAGTTTGGCGGGGAGACTATGGCTACACCTTC

V gene: TRBV10-3
D gene: TRBD2
J gene: TRBJ2-1
clone size: NA
CDR3 protein: CAISAREGREQFF
CDR3 DNA: TGTGCCATCAGTGCGCGGGAGGGCCGTGAGCAGTTCTTC

V gene: TRBV5-1
D gene: TRBD2
J gene: TRBJ2-3
clone size: NA
CDR3 protein: CASSLISGSRTDTQYF
CDR3 DNA: TGCGCCAGCAGCTTGATTAGCGGGAGCCGCACAGATACGCAGTATTTT

V gene: TRBV2
D gene: TRBD2
J gene: TRBJ2-7
clone size: NA
CDR3 protein: CASRGGDSPYEQYF
CDR3 DNA: TGTGCCAGCAGGGGGGGGGACTCGCCCTACGAGCAGTACTTC

V gene: TRBV3-1
D gene: NA
J gene: TRBJ2-4
clone size: NA
CDR3 protein: CASSQIGGHQAKNIQYF
CDR3 DNA: TGTGCCAGCAGCCAAATAGGAGGACATCAAGCCAAAAACATTCAGTACTTC

V gene: TRBV29-1
D gene: NA
J gene: TRBJ1-1
clone size: few
CDR3 protein: CSVRIRQITEAFF
CDR3 DNA: TGCAGCGTTCGAATAAGACAGATCACTGAAGCTTTCTTT

V gene: TRBV5-1
D gene: TRBD1
J gene: TRBJ2-7
clone size: few
CDR3 protein: CASSLGLGQGIYEQYF
CDR3 DNA: TGCGCCAGCAGCTTGGGATTAGGACAGGGCATCTACGAGCAGTACTTC

V gene: TRBV2
D gene: NA
J gene: TRBJ1-1
clone size: NA
CDR3 protein: CASTEILQGPLNTEAFF
CDR3 DNA: TGTGCCAGCACAGAAATCCTCCAGGGACCGTTGAACACTGAAGCTTTCTTT

V gene: TRBV4-1
D gene: TRBD2
J gene: TRBJ2-2
clone size: NA
CDR3 protein: CASSQETGGWAGELFF
CDR3 DNA: TGCGCCAGCAGCCAAGAAACGGGAGGTTGGGCCGGGGAGCTGTTTTTT

V gene: TRBV5-1
D gene: TRBD1
J gene: TRBJ2-3
clone size: NA
CDR3 protein: CASSSGTVETDTQYF
CDR3 DNA: TGCGCTAGCAGCTCAGGGACAGTCGAAACAGATACGCAGTATTTT

V gene: TRBV20-1
D gene: NA
J gene: TRBJ2-5
clone size: NA
CDR3 protein: CSGGFYETQYF
CDR3 DNA: TGCAGTGGAGGGTTCTATGAGACCCAGTACTTC

V gene: TRBV5-4
D gene: TRBD2
J gene: TRBJ2-7
clone size: few
CDR3 protein: CASSLALADEQYF
CDR3 DNA: TGTGCCAGCAGCTTGGCGCTAGCGGACGAGCAGTACTTC

V gene: TRBV5-1
D gene: NA
J gene: TRBJ2-7
clone size: many
CDR3 protein: CASTLGYEQYF
CDR3 DNA: TGCGCCAGCACATTAGGTTACGAGCAGTACTTC

V gene: TRBV5-1
D gene: TRBD1
J gene: TRBJ2-3
clone size: NA
CDR3 protein: CASSPPGQASTDTQYF
CDR3 DNA: TGCGCCAGCAGCCCTCCGGGACAGGCTAGCACAGATACGCAGTATTTT